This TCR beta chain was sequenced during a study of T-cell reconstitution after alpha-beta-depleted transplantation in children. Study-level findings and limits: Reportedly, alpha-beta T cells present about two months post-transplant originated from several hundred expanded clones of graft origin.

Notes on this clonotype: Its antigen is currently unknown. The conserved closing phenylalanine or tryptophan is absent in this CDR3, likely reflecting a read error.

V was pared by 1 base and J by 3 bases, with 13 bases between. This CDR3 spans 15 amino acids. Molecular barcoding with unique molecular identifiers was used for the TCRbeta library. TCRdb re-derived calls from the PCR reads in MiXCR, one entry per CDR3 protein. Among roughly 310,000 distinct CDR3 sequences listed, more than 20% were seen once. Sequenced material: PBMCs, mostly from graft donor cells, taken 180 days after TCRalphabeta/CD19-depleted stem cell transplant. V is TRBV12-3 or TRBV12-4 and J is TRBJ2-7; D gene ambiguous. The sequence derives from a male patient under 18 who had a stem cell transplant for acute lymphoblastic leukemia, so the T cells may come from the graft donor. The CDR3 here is CASSLGSRYYYEQYS. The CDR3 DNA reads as TGTGCCAGCAGTTTAGGGAGTAGGTACTACTACGAGCAGTACTCC.